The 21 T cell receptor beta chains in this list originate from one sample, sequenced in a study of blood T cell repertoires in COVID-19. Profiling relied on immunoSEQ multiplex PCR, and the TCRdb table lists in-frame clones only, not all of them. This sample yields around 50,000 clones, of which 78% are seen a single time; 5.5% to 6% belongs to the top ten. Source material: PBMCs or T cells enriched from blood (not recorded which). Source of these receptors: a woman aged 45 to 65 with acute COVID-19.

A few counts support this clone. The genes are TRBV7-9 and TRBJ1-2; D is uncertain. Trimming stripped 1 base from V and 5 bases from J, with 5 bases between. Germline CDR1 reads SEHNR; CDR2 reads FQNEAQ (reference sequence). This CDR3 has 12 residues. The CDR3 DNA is TGTGCCAGCAGCTTAGGCGGGTATGGCTACACCTTC. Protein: CASSLGGYGYTF.

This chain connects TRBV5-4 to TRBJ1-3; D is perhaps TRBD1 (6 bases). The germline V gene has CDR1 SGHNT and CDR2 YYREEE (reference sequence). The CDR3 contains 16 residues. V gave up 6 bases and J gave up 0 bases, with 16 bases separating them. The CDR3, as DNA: TGTGCCAGCAAAGACGGACAGCTCAGCTCTGGAAACACCATATATTTT. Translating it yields CASKDGQLSSGNTIYF.

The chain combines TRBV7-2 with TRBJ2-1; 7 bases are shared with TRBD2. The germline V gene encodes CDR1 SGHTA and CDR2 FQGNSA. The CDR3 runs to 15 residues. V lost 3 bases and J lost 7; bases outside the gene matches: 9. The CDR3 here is CASSLRLAVWNEQFF. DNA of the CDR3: TGTGCCAGCAGCTTGAGGCTAGCGGTTTGGAATGAGCAGTTCTTC.

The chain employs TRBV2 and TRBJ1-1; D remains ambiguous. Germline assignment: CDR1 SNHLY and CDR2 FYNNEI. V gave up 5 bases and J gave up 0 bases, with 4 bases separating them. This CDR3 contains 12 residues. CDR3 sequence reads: CASSPLNTEAFF. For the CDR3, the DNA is TGTGCCAGCAGTCCGTTGAACACTGAAGCTTTCTTT.

The CDR3: CASSPGQANYGYTF. The CDR3 nucleotides are TGTGCCAGTAGTCCTGGACAGGCCAACTATGGCTACACCTTC. This rearrangement joins TRBV19 to TRBJ1-2; 7 positions agree with TRBD1. With 5 bases clipped from V and 2 bases from J, the junction kept 5 bases outside the gene matches. Germline V gene sequence: CDR1 LNHDA, CDR2 SQIVND (reference sequence). This CDR3 has 14 residues.

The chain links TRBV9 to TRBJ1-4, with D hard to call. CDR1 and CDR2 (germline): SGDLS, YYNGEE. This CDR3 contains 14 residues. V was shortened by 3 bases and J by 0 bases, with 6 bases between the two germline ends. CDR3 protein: CASSGTATNEKLFF. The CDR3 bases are TGTGCCAGCAGCGGTACTGCAACTAATGAAAAACTGTTTTTT.

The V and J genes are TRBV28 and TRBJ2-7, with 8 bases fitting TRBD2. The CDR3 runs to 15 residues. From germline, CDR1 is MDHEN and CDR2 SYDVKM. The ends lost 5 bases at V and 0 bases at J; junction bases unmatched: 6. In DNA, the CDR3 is TGTGCCAGCAGTGGCGCGGGGGGACTCTCCTACGAGCAGTACTTC. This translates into CASSGAGGLSYEQYF.

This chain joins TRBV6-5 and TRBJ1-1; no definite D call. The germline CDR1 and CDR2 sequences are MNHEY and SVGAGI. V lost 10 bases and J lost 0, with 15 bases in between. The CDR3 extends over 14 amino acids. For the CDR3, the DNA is TGTGCCACCGAACCTAGAAATTTGAACACTGAAGCTTTCTTT. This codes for CATEPRNLNTEAFF.

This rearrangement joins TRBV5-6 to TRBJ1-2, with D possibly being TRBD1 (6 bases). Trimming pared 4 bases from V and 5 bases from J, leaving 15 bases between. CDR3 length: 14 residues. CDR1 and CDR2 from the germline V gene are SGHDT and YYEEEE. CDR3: CASSEYRARYGYTF. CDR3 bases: TGTGCCAGCAGCGAGTACAGGGCTCGATATGGCTACACCTTC.

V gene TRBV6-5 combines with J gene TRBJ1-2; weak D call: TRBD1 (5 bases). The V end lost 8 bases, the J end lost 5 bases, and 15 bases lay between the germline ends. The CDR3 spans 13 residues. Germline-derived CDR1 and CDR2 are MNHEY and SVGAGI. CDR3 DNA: TGTGCCAGCTGCCAGGGTGGTTTGTATGGCTACACCTTC. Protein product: CASCQGGLYGYTF.

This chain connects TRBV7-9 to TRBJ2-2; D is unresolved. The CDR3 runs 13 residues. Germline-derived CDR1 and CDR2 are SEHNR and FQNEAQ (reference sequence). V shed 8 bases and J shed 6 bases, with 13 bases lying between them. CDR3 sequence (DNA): TGTGCCAGCCGCGAAGTGAGTTCCGGGGAGCTGTTTTTT. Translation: CASREVSSGELFF.

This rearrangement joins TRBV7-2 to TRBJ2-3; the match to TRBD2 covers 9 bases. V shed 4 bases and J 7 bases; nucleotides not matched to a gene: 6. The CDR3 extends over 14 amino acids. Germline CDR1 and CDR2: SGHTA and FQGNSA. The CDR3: CASSSSLAGNTQYF. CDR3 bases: TGTGCCAGCAGCTCCTCTCTAGCGGGGAATACGCAGTATTTT.

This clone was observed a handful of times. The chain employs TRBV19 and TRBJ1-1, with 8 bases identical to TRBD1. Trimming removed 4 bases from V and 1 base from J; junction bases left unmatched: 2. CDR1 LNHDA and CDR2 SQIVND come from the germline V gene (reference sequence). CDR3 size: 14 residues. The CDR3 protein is CASSKQGANTEAFF. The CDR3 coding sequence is TGTGCCAGTAGTAAGCAGGGGGCGAACACTGAAGCTTTCTTT.

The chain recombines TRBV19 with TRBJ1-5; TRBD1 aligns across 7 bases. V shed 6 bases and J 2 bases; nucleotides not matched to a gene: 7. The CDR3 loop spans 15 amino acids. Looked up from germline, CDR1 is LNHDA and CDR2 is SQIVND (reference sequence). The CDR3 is CASRVGGLGNQPQHF. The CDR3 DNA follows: TGTGCCAGTAGGGTAGGGGGCCTCGGCAATCAGCCCCAGCATTTT.

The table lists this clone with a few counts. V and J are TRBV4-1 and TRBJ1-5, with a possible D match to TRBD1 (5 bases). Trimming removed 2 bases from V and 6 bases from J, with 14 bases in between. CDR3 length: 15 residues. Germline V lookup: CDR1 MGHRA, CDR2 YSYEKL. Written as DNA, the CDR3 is TGCGCCAGCAGCCAATCATCACAACAGGCTCAGCCCCAGCATTTT. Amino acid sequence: CASSQSSQQAQPQHF.

CDR3: CSVIVGQAYQFEAFF. CDR3 nucleotide sequence: TGCAGCGTAATTGTGGGACAGGCCTACCAATTTGAAGCTTTCTTT. The V call is TRBV29-1, the J call TRBJ1-1; 8 bases align to TRBD1. V gave up 6 bases and J gave up 7 bases; unmatched junction bases: 16. The CDR3 has 15 amino acids. In germline, CDR1 is SQVTM, CDR2 ANQGSEA.

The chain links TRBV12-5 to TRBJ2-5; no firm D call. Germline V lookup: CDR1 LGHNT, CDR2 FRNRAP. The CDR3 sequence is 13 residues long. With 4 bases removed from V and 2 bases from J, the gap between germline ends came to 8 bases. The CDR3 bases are TGTGCTAGTGGTTCGTTCGTGCAAGAGACCCAGTACTTC. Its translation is CASGSFVQETQYF. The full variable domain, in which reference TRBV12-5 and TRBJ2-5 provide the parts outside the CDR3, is DARVTQTPRHKVTEMGQEVTMRCQPILGHNTVFWYRQTMMQGLELLAYFRNRAPLDDSGMPKDRFSAEMPDATLATLKIQPSEPRDSAVYFCASGSFVQETQYFGPGTRLLVL.

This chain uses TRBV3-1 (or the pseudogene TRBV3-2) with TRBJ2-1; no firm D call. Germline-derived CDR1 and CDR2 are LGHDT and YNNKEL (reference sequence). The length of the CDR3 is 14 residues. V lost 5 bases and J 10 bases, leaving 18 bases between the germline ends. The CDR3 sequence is CASSERSSFGEQFF. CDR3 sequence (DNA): TGTGCCAGCAGCGAGAGGTCCTCGTTCGGAGAGCAGTTCTTC.

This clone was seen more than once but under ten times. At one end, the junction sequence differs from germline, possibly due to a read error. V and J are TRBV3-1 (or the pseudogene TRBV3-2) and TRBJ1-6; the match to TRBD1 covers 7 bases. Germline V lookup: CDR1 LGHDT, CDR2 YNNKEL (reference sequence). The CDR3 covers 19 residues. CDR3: CASSQGTGARSSYNSPLHF. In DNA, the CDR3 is TGTGCCAGCAGTCAAGGTACAGGGGCCCGAAGCTCCTATAATTCACCCCTCCACTTT.

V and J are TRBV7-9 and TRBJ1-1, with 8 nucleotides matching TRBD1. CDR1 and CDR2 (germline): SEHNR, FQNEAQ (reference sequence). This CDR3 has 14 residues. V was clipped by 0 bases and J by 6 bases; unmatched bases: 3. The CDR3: CASSLAHRGSEAFF. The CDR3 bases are TGTGCCAGCAGCTTAGCCCACAGGGGGTCTGAAGCTTTCTTT.

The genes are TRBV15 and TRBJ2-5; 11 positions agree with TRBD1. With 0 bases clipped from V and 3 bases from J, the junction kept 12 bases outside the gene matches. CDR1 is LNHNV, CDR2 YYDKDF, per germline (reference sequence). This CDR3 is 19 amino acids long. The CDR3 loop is CATSRDYPRTGGEEETQYF. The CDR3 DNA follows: TGTGCCACCAGCAGAGATTACCCGCGGACAGGGGGCGAAGAAGAGACCCAGTACTTC.